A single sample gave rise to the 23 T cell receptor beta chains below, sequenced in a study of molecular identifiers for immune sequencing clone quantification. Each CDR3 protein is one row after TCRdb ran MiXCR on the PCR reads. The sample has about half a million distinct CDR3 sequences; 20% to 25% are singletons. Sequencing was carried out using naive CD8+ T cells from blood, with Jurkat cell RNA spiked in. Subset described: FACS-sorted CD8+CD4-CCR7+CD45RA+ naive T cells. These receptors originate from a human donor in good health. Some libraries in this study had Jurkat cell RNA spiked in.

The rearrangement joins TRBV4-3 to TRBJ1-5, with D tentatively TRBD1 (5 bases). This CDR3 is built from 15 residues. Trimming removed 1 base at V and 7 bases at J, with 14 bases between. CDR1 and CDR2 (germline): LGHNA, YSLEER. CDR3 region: CASSQAAGWDQPQHF. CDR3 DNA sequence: TGCGCCAGCAGCCAAGCGGCGGGCTGGGACCAGCCCCAGCATTTT.

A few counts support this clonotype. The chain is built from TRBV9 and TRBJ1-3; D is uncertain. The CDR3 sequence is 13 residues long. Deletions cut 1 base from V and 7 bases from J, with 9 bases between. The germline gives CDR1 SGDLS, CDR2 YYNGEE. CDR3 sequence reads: CASSVTPGNTIYF. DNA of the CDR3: TGTGCCAGCAGCGTAACCCCCGGCAACACCATATATTTT.

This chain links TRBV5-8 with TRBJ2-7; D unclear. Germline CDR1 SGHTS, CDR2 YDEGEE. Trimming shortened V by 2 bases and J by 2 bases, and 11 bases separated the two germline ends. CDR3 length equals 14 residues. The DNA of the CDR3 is TGTGCCAGCAGCTTTTTCCCACGTACCTACGAGCAGTACTTC. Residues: CASSFFPRTYEQYF.

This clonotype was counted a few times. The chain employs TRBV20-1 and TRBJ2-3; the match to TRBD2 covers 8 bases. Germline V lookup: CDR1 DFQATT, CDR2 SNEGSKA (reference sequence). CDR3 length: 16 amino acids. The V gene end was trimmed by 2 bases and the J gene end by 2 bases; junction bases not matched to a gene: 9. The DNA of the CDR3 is TGCAGTGCTAGATCAGGGGCGGGGGGCCCCACAGATACGCAGTATTTT. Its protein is CSARSGAGGPTDTQYF.

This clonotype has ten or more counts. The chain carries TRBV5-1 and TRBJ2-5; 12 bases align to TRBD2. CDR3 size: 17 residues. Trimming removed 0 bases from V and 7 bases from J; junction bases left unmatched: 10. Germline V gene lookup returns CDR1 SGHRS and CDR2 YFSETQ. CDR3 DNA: TGCGCCAGCAGCTTGGAAAGACTAGCGGGGGCTCAGGGGACCCAGTACTTC. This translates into CASSLERLAGAQGTQYF.

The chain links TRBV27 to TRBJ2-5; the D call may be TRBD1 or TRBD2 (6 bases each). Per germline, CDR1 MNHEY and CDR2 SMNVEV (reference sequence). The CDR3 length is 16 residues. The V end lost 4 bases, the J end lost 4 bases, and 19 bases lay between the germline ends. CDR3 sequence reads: CASSSSPRGGSETQYF. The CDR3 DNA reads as TGTGCCAGCAGTTCTTCCCCCAGGGGAGGTTCAGAGACCCAGTACTTC.

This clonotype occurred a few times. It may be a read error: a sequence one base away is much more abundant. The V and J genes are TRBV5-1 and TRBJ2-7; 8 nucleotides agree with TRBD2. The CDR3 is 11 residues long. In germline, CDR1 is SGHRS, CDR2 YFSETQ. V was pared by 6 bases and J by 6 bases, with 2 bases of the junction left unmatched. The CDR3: CASTRGGEQYF. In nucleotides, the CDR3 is TGCGCCAGCACCCGGGGGGGCGAGCAGTACTTC. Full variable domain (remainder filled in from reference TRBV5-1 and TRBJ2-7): KAGVTQTPRYLIKTRGQQVTLSCSPISGHRSVSWYQQTPGQGLQFLFEYFSETQRNKGNFPGRFSGRQFSNSRSEMNVSTLELGDSALYLCASTRGGEQYFGPGTRLTVT.

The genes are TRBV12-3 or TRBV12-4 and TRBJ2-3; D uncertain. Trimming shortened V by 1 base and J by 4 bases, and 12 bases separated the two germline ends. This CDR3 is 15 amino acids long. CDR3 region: CASSLGIRLADTQYF. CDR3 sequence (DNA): TGTGCCAGCAGTTTAGGTATCAGACTGGCAGATACGCAGTATTTT.

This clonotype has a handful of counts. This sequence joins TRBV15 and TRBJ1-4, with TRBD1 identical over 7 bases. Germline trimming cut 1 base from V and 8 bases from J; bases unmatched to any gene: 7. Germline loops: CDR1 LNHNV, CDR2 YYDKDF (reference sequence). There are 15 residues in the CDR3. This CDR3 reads CATSRVKGAGEKLFF. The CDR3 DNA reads TGTGCCACCAGCAGAGTCAAGGGGGCGGGCGAAAAACTGTTTTTT.

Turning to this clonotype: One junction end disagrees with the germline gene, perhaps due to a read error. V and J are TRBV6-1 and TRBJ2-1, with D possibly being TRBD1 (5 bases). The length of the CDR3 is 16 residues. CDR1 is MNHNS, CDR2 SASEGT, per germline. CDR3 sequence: CASIESDSRSYNEQLF. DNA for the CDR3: TGTGCCAGCATCGAGTCCGACAGCAGGTCCTACAATGAGCAGCTCTTC.

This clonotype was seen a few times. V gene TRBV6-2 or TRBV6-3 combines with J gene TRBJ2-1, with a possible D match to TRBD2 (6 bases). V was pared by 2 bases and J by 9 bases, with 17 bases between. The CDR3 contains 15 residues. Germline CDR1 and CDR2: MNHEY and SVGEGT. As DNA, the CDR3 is TGTGCCAGCAGTTACGTGCGGGGAGATTTCCCTGAGCAGTTCTTC. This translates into CASSYVRGDFPEQFF.

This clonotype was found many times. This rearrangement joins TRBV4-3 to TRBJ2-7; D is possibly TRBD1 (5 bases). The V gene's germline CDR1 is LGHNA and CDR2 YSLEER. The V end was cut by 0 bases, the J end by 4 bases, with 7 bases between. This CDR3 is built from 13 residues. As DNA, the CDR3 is TGCGCCAGCAGCCAAGAACCAGGGTACGAGCAGTACTTC. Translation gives CASSQEPGYEQYF.

The CDR3 coding sequence is TGTGCCAGCAGCGCATACAGGGGAGGGTCCTACAATGAGCAGTTCTTC. Amino acids: CASSAYRGGSYNEQFF. This chain joins TRBV13 and TRBJ2-1; D might be TRBD1 or TRBD2, each matching 7 bases. There are 16 residues in the CDR3. Trimming removed 5 bases from V and 1 base from J, with 15 bases in between. Germline loops: CDR1 PRHDT, CDR2 FYEKMQ (reference sequence). Full variable domain (remainder filled in from reference TRBV13 and TRBJ2-1): AAGVIQSPRHLIKEKRETATLKCYPIPRHDTVYWYQQGPGQDPQFLISFYEKMQSDKGSIPDRFSAQQFSDYHSELNMSSLELGDSALYFCASSAYRGGSYNEQFFGPGTRLTVL.

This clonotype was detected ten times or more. Here the CDR3 reads CASSLALQGVYTEAFF. CDR3 nucleotides: TGTGCCAGCAGCTTAGCGCTTCAGGGGGTTTATACTGAAGCTTTCTTT. The chain employs TRBV7-9 and TRBJ1-1; 7 bases align to TRBD1. Germline V CDR1 and CDR2: SEHNR, FQNEAQ (reference sequence). The J segment lost 5 bases and the V segment lost 0 bases, leaving 9 bases of the junction unmatched. CDR3 length: 16 amino acids.

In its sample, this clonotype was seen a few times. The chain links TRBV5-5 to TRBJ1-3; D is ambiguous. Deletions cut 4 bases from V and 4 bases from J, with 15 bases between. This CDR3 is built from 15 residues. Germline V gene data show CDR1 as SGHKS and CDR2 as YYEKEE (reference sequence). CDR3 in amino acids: CASSLIYGSGNTIYF. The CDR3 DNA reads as TGTGCCAGCAGCCTGATTTATGGCTCCGGAAACACCATATATTTT.

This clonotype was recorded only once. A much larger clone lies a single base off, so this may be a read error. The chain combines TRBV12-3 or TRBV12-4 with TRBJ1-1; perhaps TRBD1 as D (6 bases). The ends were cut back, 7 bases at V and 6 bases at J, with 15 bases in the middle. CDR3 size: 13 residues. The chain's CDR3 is CASTPGGAAEAFF. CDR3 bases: TGTGCCAGCACCCCGGGGGGGGCAGCTGAAGCTTTCTTT.

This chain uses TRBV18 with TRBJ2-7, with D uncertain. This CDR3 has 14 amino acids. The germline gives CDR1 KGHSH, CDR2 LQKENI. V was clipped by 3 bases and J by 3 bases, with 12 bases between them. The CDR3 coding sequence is TGTGCCAGCTCACCTGAGGATGATTTCTACGAGCAGTACTTC. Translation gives CASSPEDDFYEQYF.

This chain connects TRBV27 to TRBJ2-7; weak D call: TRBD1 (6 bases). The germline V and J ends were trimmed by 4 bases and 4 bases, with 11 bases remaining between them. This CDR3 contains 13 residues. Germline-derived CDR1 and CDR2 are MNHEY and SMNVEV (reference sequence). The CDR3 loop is CASSSSGVYEQYF. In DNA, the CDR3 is TGTGCCAGCAGTTCCTCAGGGGTGTACGAGCAGTACTTC.

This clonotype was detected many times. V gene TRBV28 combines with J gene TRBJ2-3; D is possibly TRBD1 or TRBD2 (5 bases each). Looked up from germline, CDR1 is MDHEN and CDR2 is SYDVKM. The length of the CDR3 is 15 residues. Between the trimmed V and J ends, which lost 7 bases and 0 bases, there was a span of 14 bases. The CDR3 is CASTAGTESTDTQYF. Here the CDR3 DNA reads TGTGCCAGCACCGCTGGGACGGAGAGCACAGATACGCAGTATTTT.

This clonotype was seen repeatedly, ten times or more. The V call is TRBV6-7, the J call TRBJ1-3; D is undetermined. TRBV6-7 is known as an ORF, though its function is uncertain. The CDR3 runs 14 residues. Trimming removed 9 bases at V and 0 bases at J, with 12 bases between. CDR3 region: CASSGRISGNTIYF. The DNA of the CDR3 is TGTGCCAGTTCAGGACGGATCTCTGGAAACACCATATATTTT.

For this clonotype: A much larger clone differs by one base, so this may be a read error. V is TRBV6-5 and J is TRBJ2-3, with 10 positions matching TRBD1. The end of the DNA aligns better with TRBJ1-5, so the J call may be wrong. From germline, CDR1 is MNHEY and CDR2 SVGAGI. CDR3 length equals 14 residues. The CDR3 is CASRGQGSTDTQHF. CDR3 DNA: TGTGCCAGCAGGGGACAGGGGAGCACAGATACGCAGCATTTT.

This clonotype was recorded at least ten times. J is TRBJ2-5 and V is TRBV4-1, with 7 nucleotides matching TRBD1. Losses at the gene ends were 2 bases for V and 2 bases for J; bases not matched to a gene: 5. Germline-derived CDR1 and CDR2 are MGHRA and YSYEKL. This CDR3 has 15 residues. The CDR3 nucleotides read TGCGCCAGCAGCCAACTGGGACAGAGACAAGAGACCCAGTACTTC. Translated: CASSQLGQRQETQYF.

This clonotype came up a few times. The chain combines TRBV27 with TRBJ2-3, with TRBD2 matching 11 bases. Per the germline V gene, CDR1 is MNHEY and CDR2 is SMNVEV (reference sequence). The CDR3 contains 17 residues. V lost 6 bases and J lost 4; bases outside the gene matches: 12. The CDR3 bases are TGTGCCAGCAGCCCTCATTCACTAGCGGGAGTGGCAGATACGCAGTATTTT. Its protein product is CASSPHSLAGVADTQYF.